One sample yielded the 22 T cell receptor beta chains listed below, sequenced in a study of blood T cell repertoires in COVID-19. The assay was immunoSEQ multiplex PCR, and TCRdb's table has in-frame clones only and misses some. The sample comprises more than 95,000 clones, approximately 88% of which are singletons, and under 30% rests with the top ten. Sequencing input: peripheral blood. Receptors were obtained from a man aged 60 to 75 with acute or convalescent COVID-19.

A single count supports this clone. This chain uses TRBV6-5 with TRBJ1-5; D not resolved. The CDR3 contains 15 residues. The germline CDR1 and CDR2 sequences are MNHEY and SVGAGI. In DNA form, the CDR3 reads TGTACCACGTACAGTCAATGGGTGGGCAATCAGCCCCAGCATTTT. Translating it yields CTTYSQWVGNQPQHF.

The CDR3 sequence: CASSLTSGRGGLGEQYV. DNA of the CDR3: TGTGCCAGCAGCTTGACTAGCGGGAGAGGGGGATTGGGGGAGCAGTACGTC. The rearrangement joins TRBV7-2 to TRBJ2-7; 12 bases agree with TRBD2. The CDR3 spans 17 residues. The germline V gene has CDR1 SGHTA and CDR2 FQGNSA. Trimming removed 3 bases from V and 7 bases from J; junction bases left unmatched: 13.

V usage is TRBV11-2 and J usage is TRBJ2-5, with TRBD1 matching over 12 bases. This CDR3 is built from 16 residues. Germline lookup yields CDR1 SGHAT and CDR2 FQNNGV. J was trimmed by 4 bases and V by 2 bases; bases with no gene match: 5. CDR3 coding DNA: TGTGCCAGCAGCTTAAGTGGGACAGGGGGCGCAGAGACCCAGTACTTC. It encodes CASSLSGTGGAETQYF.

V and J are TRBV5-1 and TRBJ1-3, with TRBD1 matching over 7 bases. CDR3 length: 15 residues. After removal of 1 base from V and 1 base from J, the junction contained 2 bases not matched to a gene. Germline CDR1 SGHRS, CDR2 YFSETQ. CDR3 DNA sequence: TGCGCCAGCAGCTTGACGGGACAGTCTGGAAACACCATATATTTT. Its protein product is CASSLTGQSGNTIYF.

Remarks on this clone: Other DNA sequences within the sample encode an identical CDR3. The CDR3 spells CASSGTGNQPQHF. For the CDR3, the DNA is TGTGCCAGCAGTGGGACAGGGAATCAGCCCCAGCATTTT. The chain is built from TRBV2 and TRBJ1-5; 8 nucleotides agree with TRBD1. CDR1 SNHLY and CDR2 FYNNEI come from the germline V gene. This CDR3 has 13 amino acids. Trimming removed 4 bases from V and 4 bases from J; junction bases left unmatched: 0. Drawing the rest from reference TRBV2 and TRBJ1-5, the complete variable domain is EPEVTQTPSHQVTQMGQEVILRCVPISNHLYFYWYRQILGQKVEFLVSFYNNEISEKSEIFDDQFSVERPDGSNFTLKIRSTKLEDSAMYFCASSGTGNQPQHFGDGTRLSIL.

V gene TRBV11-2 combines with J gene TRBJ2-2, with 9 bases identical to TRBD2. The germline V gene has CDR1 SGHAT and CDR2 FQNNGV. The CDR3 extends over 15 amino acids. J gave up 5 bases and V 7 bases, and 8 bases lay outside the gene matches. The CDR3 coding sequence is TGTGCCAGCACGTCTTTAGCGGGAGCTACCGGGGAGCTGTTTTTT. Its translation: CASTSLAGATGELFF.

The J gene is TRBJ2-1, the V gene TRBV5-1; maybe TRBD2 (5 bases). V was trimmed by 3 bases and J by 8 bases, leaving 15 bases between them. This CDR3 region has 14 residues. Germline CDR1 and CDR2: SGHRS and YFSETQ. The CDR3 loop reads CASSYWTQPDEQFF. As DNA, the CDR3 is TGCGCCAGCAGCTATTGGACTCAGCCCGATGAGCAGTTCTTC. Full variable domain (outside the CDR3, taken from reference TRBV5-1 and TRBJ2-1): KAGVTQTPRYLIKTRGQQVTLSCSPISGHRSVSWYQQTPGQGLQFLFEYFSETQRNKGNFPGRFSGRQFSNSRSEMNVSTLELGDSALYLCASSYWTQPDEQFFGPGTRLTVL.

This rearrangement joins TRBV10-1 to TRBJ2-3; 11 nucleotides line up with TRBD2. This CDR3 is built from 18 residues. Trimming took 6 bases from V and 1 from J; bases not matched to a gene: 12. CDR1 and CDR2 (germline): WNHNN, SYGVQD (reference sequence). CDR3 sequence reads: CASSSGVAGGLGTDTQYF. The CDR3 bases are TGCGCCAGCAGCTCCGGGGTAGCGGGAGGGCTGGGCACAGATACGCAGTATTTT.

The chain recombines TRBV4-1 with TRBJ1-4, with 7 nucleotides matching TRBD1. Germline values: CDR1 MGHRA, CDR2 YSYEKL. The CDR3 is 16 residues long. V lost 1 base to trimming and J lost 0 bases; unmatched junction nucleotides: 2. The CDR3 region has the DNA TGCGCCAGCAGCCAAGTGCAGGGGGCAACTAATGAAAAACTGTTTTTT. Translation: CASSQVQGATNEKLFF.

The V gene is TRBV27, the J gene TRBJ1-3; the D is unclear. V was pared by 2 bases and J by 0 bases, with 14 bases between. The CDR3 loop spans 17 amino acids. Germline CDR1 is MNHEY and CDR2 is SMNVEV (reference sequence). The CDR3, as DNA: TGTGCCAGCAGTTTACAGCCGGTCGGGTTCTCTGGAAACACCATATATTTT. Translated, it gives CASSLQPVGFSGNTIYF.

The V and J genes are TRBV12-5 and TRBJ2-3, with D unclear. The CDR3 consists of 11 residues. Germline V gene sequence: CDR1 LGHNT, CDR2 FRNRAP. V shed 2 bases and J shed 10 bases, with 7 bases lying between them. The CDR3 DNA sequence: TGTGCTAGTGGTTTGATCCAGGCGCAGTATTTT. Its translation: CASGLIQAQYF. Filled out from reference TRBV12-5 and TRBJ2-3, the complete variable domain reads DARVTQTPRHKVTEMGQEVTMRCQPILGHNTVFWYRQTMMQGLELLAYFRNRAPLDDSGMPKDRFSAEMPDATLATLKIQPSEPRDSAVYFCASGLIQAQYFGPGTRLTVL.

This clone has more than one count but fewer than ten. The chain combines TRBV5-1 with TRBJ2-2; TRBD1 is a possible D gene (7 bases). In germline, CDR1 is SGHRS, CDR2 YFSETQ. V lost 6 bases and J lost 1, with 25 bases in between. CDR3 length: 19 amino acids. CDR3 region: CASTPWVTRQGGNTGELFF. The CDR3 DNA is TGCGCCAGCACCCCCTGGGTAACCCGTCAGGGGGGGAACACCGGGGAGCTGTTTTTT.

The chain employs TRBV5-6 and TRBJ1-1; D ambiguous. Germline V gene lookup returns CDR1 SGHDT and CDR2 YYEEEE. This CDR3 contains 12 residues. V lost 4 bases to trimming and J lost 5 bases, with 9 bases between them. CDR3 residues: CASSRSRTEAFF. CDR3 DNA sequence: TGTGCCAGCAGCCGGTCGAGGACTGAAGCTTTCTTT.

The genes are TRBV10-1 and TRBJ1-4; 7 bases are shared with TRBD1. Unmatched junction bases numbered 4, after V lost 5 bases and J lost 4 bases. CDR1 and CDR2 from the germline V gene are WNHNN and SYGVQD (reference sequence). The CDR3 loop spans 14 amino acids. CDR3 in amino acids: CASSKQGINEKLFF. The CDR3 DNA reads TGCGCCAGCAGTAAACAGGGGATTAATGAAAAACTGTTTTTT.

CDR3 residues: CAWRDRDRGGYTF. The CDR3 DNA reads as TGTGCCTGGAGGGACAGGGACAGGGGCGGCTACACCTTC. The V and J genes are TRBV30 and TRBJ1-2; 10 positions match TRBD1. CDR1 and CDR2 (germline): GTSNPN, SVGIG (reference sequence). V lost 3 bases and J lost 8; bases outside the gene matches: 6. The CDR3 has 13 residues.

This clone was detected ten times or more. The rearrangement joins TRBV6-4 to TRBJ1-2; D possibly corresponds to TRBD1 (6 bases). The CDR3 runs 16 residues. Germline V gene data show CDR1 as MRHNA and CDR2 as SNTAGT. With 5 bases removed from V and 7 bases from J, the gap between germline ends came to 23 bases. The CDR3 loop reads CASSPSQGPSPSGYTF. The CDR3 bases are TGTGCCAGCAGTCCTTCACAGGGACCGAGCCCATCTGGCTACACCTTC.

This clone was detected only once. The chain has TRBV6-5 and TRBJ2-7; 9 nucleotides agree with TRBD1. V gave up 5 bases and J gave up 3 bases; unmatched junction bases: 2. This CDR3 is 13 amino acids long. Germline V gives CDR1 MNHEY, CDR2 SVGAGI. In DNA form, the CDR3 reads TGTGCCAGCAGTCGGGACAGGGACTACGAGCAGTACTTC. Its translation is CASSRDRDYEQYF.

V is TRBV7-9 and J is TRBJ2-5, with 9 nucleotides matching TRBD2. Trimming cost V 1 base and J 4 bases; bases outside gene matches: 4. CDR1 and CDR2 from the germline V gene are SEHNR and FQNEAQ (reference sequence). This CDR3 is 15 amino acids long. The chain's CDR3 is CASSLEFSGRETQYF. CDR3 sequence (DNA): TGTGCCAGCAGCTTAGAATTTAGCGGGAGAGAGACCCAGTACTTC.

This clone has a handful of counts. This chain joins TRBV28 and TRBJ2-2; 12 nucleotides match TRBD2. This CDR3 comprises 14 residues. The V gene end was trimmed by 6 bases and the J gene end by 5 bases; junction bases not matched to a gene: 1. Looked up from germline, CDR1 is MDHEN and CDR2 is SYDVKM. Written as DNA, the CDR3 is TGTGCCAGCAGGACTAGCGGGAGAACCGGGGAGCTGTTTTTT. It translates to CASRTSGRTGELFF.

This clone was counted only a few times. The genes are TRBV7-2 and TRBJ1-1; weak D call: TRBD1 (6 bases). CDR3 length equals 13 residues. Trimming removed 6 bases from V and 7 bases from J, with 15 bases in between. Per the germline V gene, CDR1 is SGHTA and CDR2 is FQGNSA. The CDR3 region is CASSIKDSHEAFF. In DNA form, the CDR3 reads TGTGCCAGCAGTATAAAGGACAGCCATGAAGCTTTCTTT.

The rearrangement joins TRBV19 to TRBJ2-2; D is ambiguous. Trimming left V 7 bases short and J 7 bases short, with 25 bases between. CDR3 size: 17 residues. CDR1 is LNHDA and CDR2 is SQIVND in the germline V gene (reference sequence). The CDR3 coding sequence is TGTGCCAGTACCGACCTTAGACCTACCCTTCGAGGCGGGGAGCTGTTTTTT. Encoded protein: CASTDLRPTLRGGELFF. Using reference TRBV19 and TRBJ2-2 for the parts outside the CDR3, the full variable domain is DGGITQSPKYLFRKEGQNVTLSCEQNLNHDAMYWYRQDPGQGLRLIYYSQIVNDFQKGDIAEGYSVSREKKESFPLTVTSAQKNPTAFYLCASTDLRPTLRGGELFFGEGSRLTVL.

This clone turned up a few times. The chain couples TRBV19 to TRBJ1-1, with D tentatively TRBD1 (5 bases). Germline loops: CDR1 LNHDA, CDR2 SQIVND (reference sequence). CDR3 length: 15 amino acids. V lost 4 bases and J lost 1, with 13 bases in between. CDR3 region: CASSTPIDRNTEAFF. The CDR3 DNA follows: TGTGCCAGTAGTACCCCGATAGACAGGAACACTGAAGCTTTCTTT. The complete variable domain, with remaining parts taken from reference TRBV19 and TRBJ1-1, reads DGGITQSPKYLFRKEGQNVTLSCEQNLNHDAMYWYRQDPGQGLRLIYYSQIVNDFQKGDIAEGYSVSREKKESFPLTVTSAQKNPTAFYLCASSTPIDRNTEAFFGQGTRLTVV.